This T cell receptor (beta chain) came from a study of T-cell memory formation after mild COVID-19. The V end lost 2 bases, the J end lost 8 bases, and 12 bases lay between the germline ends. There are 14 residues in the CDR3. With constant-segment primers, 5'RACE yielded cDNA libraries of TCR alpha and TCR beta that carried sample barcodes and UMIs. One entry per CDR3 protein, called by TCRdb with MiXCR from the 5' RACE reads. This table holds roughly 510,000 distinct CDR3 sequences, 15% to 20% found once. The origin of this receptor is an adult woman who had mild COVID-19 (a few samples of this study predate the infection). Cell type and time point are not known. The sequencing sample was made of PBMCs or a T cell subset sorted from them (not recorded which). This chain links TRBV12-3 or TRBV12-4 with TRBJ1-4; weak D call: TRBD1 (6 bases). CDR3 nucleotides: TGTGCCAGCAGTTTATACGGGGGGCGCGAAAAACTGTTTTTT. Protein sequence: CASSLYGGREKLFF.